The 23 T cell receptor beta chains given below trace back to one sample, sequenced in a study of blood T cell repertoires in COVID-19. TCRdb's copy holds only in-frame clones and misses some; the assay was immunoSEQ multiplex PCR. The data show 200,000 or so clones, 60% to 80% seen once. Source material: peripheral blood. The origin of the receptors is a man between 60 and 75 years old with active or convalescent COVID-19.

This clone has ten or more counts. The chain uses TRBV27 and TRBJ2-7; tentatively, D is TRBD2 (6 bases). Germline loops: CDR1 MNHEY, CDR2 SMNVEV (reference sequence). Trimming left V 5 bases short and J 4 bases short, with 6 bases between. The CDR3 contains 11 residues. The CDR3: CASSGGYEQYF. The CDR3 DNA follows: TGTGCCAGCAGTGGAGGGTACGAGCAGTACTTC.

This sequence joins TRBV7-9 and TRBJ2-1; D gene unclear. The ends were cut back, 5 bases at V and 4 bases at J, with 15 bases in the middle. The CDR3 totals 15 residues. Germline assignment: CDR1 SEHNR and CDR2 FQNEAQ (reference sequence). The CDR3 DNA reads TGTGCCAGCAGCGTATCACCCTTTCGGTACAATGAGCAGTTCTTC. Its translation: CASSVSPFRYNEQFF.

The chain has TRBV19 and TRBJ2-6; D call uncertain. The length of the CDR3 is 14 residues. Germline values: CDR1 LNHDA, CDR2 SQIVND (reference sequence). V shed 6 bases and J shed 0 bases, with 6 bases lying between them. The DNA of the CDR3 is TGTGCCAGTAGGTATTTCTCTGGGGCCAACGTCCTGACTTTC. Its protein is CASRYFSGANVLTF.

This chain uses TRBV6-1 with TRBJ2-1, with 9 bases fitting TRBD1. CDR3 length: 17 amino acids. Losses at the gene ends were 7 bases for V and 4 bases for J; bases not matched to a gene: 14. The germline CDR1 and CDR2 sequences are MNHNS and SASEGT. DNA for the CDR3: TGTGCCAGCATCGAAGCCTACGGGACAGGGATTTACAATGAGCAGTTCTTC. As protein: CASIEAYGTGIYNEQFF.

The chain recombines TRBV5-4 with TRBJ1-1; TRBD1 matches at 9 bases. CDR1 is SGHNT, CDR2 YYREEE, per germline (reference sequence). The J segment lost 4 bases and the V segment lost 2 bases, leaving 6 bases of the junction unmatched. The CDR3 totals 15 residues. CDR3: CASSFHRGRFTEAFF. CDR3 sequence (DNA): TGTGCCAGCAGCTTTCACAGGGGGCGGTTCACTGAAGCTTTCTTT.

This clone came up a few times. The chain links TRBV18 to TRBJ2-7; D perhaps matches TRBD1 (5 bases). Germline V gene data show CDR1 as KGHSH and CDR2 as LQKENI. The V and J ends lost 8 bases and 2 bases respectively, with 10 bases between them. This CDR3 is built from 12 residues. CDR3 residues: CASGAGPYEQYF. CDR3 DNA: TGTGCCAGCGGAGCAGGGCCCTACGAGCAGTACTTC.

The V and J genes are TRBV6-2 or TRBV6-3 and TRBJ2-7; maybe TRBD2 (5 bases). There are 15 residues in the CDR3. The germline V and J ends were trimmed by 5 bases and 4 bases, with 18 bases remaining between them. Germline V gene data show CDR1 as MNHEY and CDR2 as SVGEGT. CDR3 DNA: TGTGCCAGCAGTCGCCCCCGGGGTTCGGTTTACGAGCAGTACTTC. It yields the protein CASSRPRGSVYEQYF.

The chain joins TRBV7-8 to TRBJ2-1; 12 bases fit TRBD2. J was trimmed by 6 bases and V by 5 bases; bases with no gene match: 11. The germline CDR1 and CDR2 sequences are SGHVS and FQNEAQ. This CDR3 spans 17 amino acids. The CDR3 sequence is CASSPLAGGPTANEQFF. The CDR3 DNA is TGTGCCAGCAGCCCCCTAGCGGGAGGGCCTACCGCCAATGAGCAGTTCTTC.

The chain has TRBV5-6 and TRBJ2-3; TRBD2 is a possible D gene (5 bases). Germline V gene data show CDR1 as SGHDT and CDR2 as YYEEEE. The CDR3 covers 14 residues. The V end was cut by 7 bases, the J end by 3 bases, with 15 bases between. CDR3 coding DNA: TGTGCCAGCTTTCCAACGAAGCGGACAGATACGCAGTATTTT. Translated: CASFPTKRTDTQYF.

This clone appeared many times. A junction end diverges from the germline sequence, so it may reflect a read error. This sequence joins TRBV9 and TRBJ1-1; TRBD1 is a possible D gene (6 bases). CDR1 and CDR2 from the germline V gene are SGDLS and YYNGEE. This CDR3 is built from 15 residues. This CDR3 reads CASSEGVGPNAEAFF. DNA of the CDR3: TGTGCCAGCAGCGAGGGGGTAGGGCCGAACGCTGAAGCTTTCTTT. Based on the CDR3 plus reference TRBV9 and TRBJ1-1, the full variable domain is DSGVTQTPKHLITATGQRVTLRCSPRSGDLSVYWYQQSLDQGLQFLIQYYNGEERAKGNILERFSAQQFPDLHSELNLSSLELGDSALYFCASSEGVGPNAEAFFGQGTRLTVV.

The chain links TRBV27 to TRBJ2-1, with 10 bases lining up with TRBD2. This CDR3 has 19 amino acids. CDR1 is MNHEY, CDR2 SMNVEV, per germline (reference sequence). V was clipped by 2 bases and J by 0 bases; unmatched bases: 10. In DNA form, the CDR3 reads TGTGCCAGCAGTTTAAGGCCCCTAGCGGGAGTCATCTCCTACAATGAGCAGTTCTTC. Protein sequence: CASSLRPLAGVISYNEQFF.

This rearrangement joins TRBV28 to TRBJ2-7; tentative D call: TRBD1 (5 bases). Germline CDR1 and CDR2: MDHEN and SYDVKM. V gave up 6 bases and J gave up 9 bases, with 18 bases separating them. The CDR3 is 13 residues long. The CDR3 region is CASSSSDSVWQYF. CDR3 sequence (DNA): TGTGCCAGCAGCTCCTCTGACAGTGTTTGGCAGTACTTC.

This chain connects TRBV5-4 to TRBJ2-3; D is possibly TRBD2 (7 bases). With 6 bases removed from V and 1 base from J, the gap between germline ends came to 15 bases. This CDR3 region has 15 residues. The germline gives CDR1 SGHNT, CDR2 YYREEE (reference sequence). The CDR3 is CASTQGRGGTDTQYF. The CDR3 DNA reads TGTGCCAGCACTCAGGGGAGGGGTGGCACAGATACGCAGTATTTT.

This sequence joins TRBV24-1 and TRBJ2-7; the D gene is possibly TRBD2 (6 bases). V was clipped by 3 bases and J by 0 bases, with 11 bases between them. CDR1 is KGHDR, CDR2 SFDVKD, per germline. This CDR3 has 15 residues. Here the CDR3 reads CATSDTRGNSYEQYF. CDR3 in DNA: TGTGCCACCAGTGATACGCGGGGCAACTCCTACGAGCAGTACTTC.

V gene TRBV19 combines with J gene TRBJ1-1; TRBD1 agrees at 10 bases. V lost 5 bases to trimming and J lost 4 bases; unmatched junction nucleotides: 7. CDR1 and CDR2 (germline): LNHDA, SQIVND (reference sequence). The CDR3 contains 15 residues. The CDR3 reads CASSPRGTGVTEAFF. CDR3 nucleotide sequence: TGTGCCAGTAGTCCCCGGGGGACAGGGGTCACTGAAGCTTTCTTT.

The chain has TRBV18 and TRBJ2-1; D ambiguous. Trimming took 2 bases from V and 7 from J, leaving 9 bases between them. The CDR3 spans 13 residues. The germline CDR1 and CDR2 sequences are KGHSH and LQKENI. In DNA, the CDR3 is TGTGCCAGCTCACCAGAGCGCAGAAATGAGCAGTTCTTC. Translating gives CASSPERRNEQFF.

The J gene is TRBJ2-3, the V gene TRBV7-9; 11 bases map to TRBD2. The CDR3 contains 15 residues. The germline V gene has CDR1 SEHNR and CDR2 FQNEAQ (reference sequence). The V and J ends lost 5 bases and 3 bases, in that order; junction bases with no gene match: 4. CDR3 sequence: CASSTSGSGTDTQYF. Here the CDR3 DNA reads TGTGCCAGCAGCACTAGCGGGAGTGGGACAGATACGCAGTATTTT.

The chain is built from TRBV11-2 and TRBJ2-1; 8 bases are shared with TRBD2. CDR3 length: 12 residues. J lost 15 bases, V lost 0 bases, and 4 bases had no gene match. Germline assignment: CDR1 SGHAT and CDR2 FQNNGV. The CDR3 spells CASSLDQGLGFF. The CDR3, as DNA: TGTGCCAGCAGCTTAGACCAGGGACTAGGGTTCTTC. Full variable domain (rest looked up from reference TRBV11-2 and TRBJ2-1): EAGVAQSPRYKIIEKRQSVAFWCNPISGHATLYWYQQILGQGPKLLIQFQNNGVVDDSQLPKDRFSAERLKGVDSTLKIQPAKLEDSAVYLCASSLDQGLGFFGPGTRLTVL.

The gene calls are TRBV9 and TRBJ2-5, with 12 positions matching TRBD2. CDR1 is SGDLS and CDR2 is YYNGEE in the germline V gene. This CDR3 region has 16 residues. Trimming removed 0 bases from V and 8 bases from J; junction bases left unmatched: 8. The CDR3 DNA follows: TGTGCCAGCAGCGTAGAAATAGGACTAGCGGGATCTACCCAGTACTTC. It translates to CASSVEIGLAGSTQYF.

The chain joins TRBV3-1 (or the pseudogene TRBV3-2) to TRBJ1-2; TRBD1 matches 7 bases. The J segment lost 2 bases and the V segment lost 0 bases, leaving 9 bases of the junction unmatched. This CDR3 is 17 amino acids long. Per the germline V gene, CDR1 is LGHDT and CDR2 is YNNKEL (reference sequence). The CDR3 DNA reads TGTGCCAGCAGCCAAGATGGTTGCAGGGGGTGGAACTATGGCTACACCTTC. Translated, it gives CASSQDGCRGWNYGYTF.

Here the CDR3 reads CATSDVTSGMDEQFF. CDR3 in DNA: TGTGCCACCAGTGATGTGACTAGCGGGATGGATGAGCAGTTCTTC. V is TRBV24-1 and J is TRBJ2-1, with 11 bases that match TRBD2. Germline CDR1 KGHDR, CDR2 SFDVKD. The CDR3 runs to 15 residues. V gave up 3 bases and J gave up 8 bases; unmatched junction bases: 5.

The genes are TRBV24-1 and TRBJ2-1, with 12 bases aligning to TRBD2. V was pared by 3 bases and J by 5 bases, with 7 bases of the junction left unmatched. The CDR3 totals 17 residues. Germline CDR1 reads KGHDR; CDR2 reads SFDVKD. The CDR3 DNA reads TGTGCCACCAGTGATGACGGGACTAGCGGGCCCAACAATGAGCAGTTCTTC. This encodes CATSDDGTSGPNNEQFF.

This clone was seen only a few times. The rearrangement links TRBV4-2 to TRBJ2-3; a weak D match, TRBD2 (6 bases). The CDR3 runs to 16 residues. Germline V gene data show CDR1 as LGHNA and CDR2 as YNFKEQ. Trimming removed 2 bases at V and 2 bases at J, with 14 bases between. CDR3 residues: CASSQQTRPHTDTQYF. The CDR3 region has the DNA TGTGCCAGCAGCCAACAGACTAGGCCGCACACAGATACGCAGTATTTT.